These 5 T cell receptor beta chains were sequenced from one sample in a study of blood T cell repertoires in COVID-19. Clones were sequenced by immunoSEQ multiplex PCR, and TCRdb holds only the in-frame ones, with some missing. Of 150,000 to 200,000 clones listed, around 90% were seen once; the top ten hold 5% to 6.5%. Sequences were obtained from peripheral blood. The receptors were gathered from a man aged 35-49 years with active or convalescent COVID-19.

The table lists this clone with a count of one. The V call is TRBV24-1, the J call TRBJ2-2; 9 bases line up with TRBD2. The CDR3 length is 16 residues. The ends lost 4 bases at V and 6 bases at J; junction bases unmatched: 8. Germline assignment: CDR1 KGHDR and CDR2 SFDVKD. The CDR3 nucleotides read TGTGCCACCAGTGACCGGGGAGCGGGAGGCCCCGGGGAGCTGTTTTTT. Translation gives CATSDRGAGGPGELFF.

This chain links TRBV30 with TRBJ2-4; TRBD1 aligns across 8 bases. The CDR3 is made up of 16 amino acids. CDR1 is GTSNPN and CDR2 is SVGIG in the germline V gene (reference sequence). The trim removed 5 bases at V and 3 bases at J, leaving 12 bases unmatched. The CDR3 sequence: CAWALPDRADKNIQYF. The CDR3 region has the DNA TGTGCCTGGGCTCTCCCGGACAGGGCGGACAAAAACATTCAGTACTTC.

The genes are TRBV6-4 and TRBJ2-2, with 9 bases that match TRBD1. The germline V gene encodes CDR1 MRHNA and CDR2 SNTAGT. The CDR3 totals 14 residues. The junction had 4 bases not matched to a gene; V was cut back by 6 bases and J by 5 bases. CDR3 DNA sequence: TGTGCCAGCAGACGACAGGGGGATACCGGGGAGCTGTTTTTT. This translates into CASRRQGDTGELFF.

This clone was seen a single time. This chain uses TRBV19 with TRBJ2-3; TRBD2 agrees at 8 bases. This CDR3 is built from 14 residues. Germline assignment: CDR1 LNHDA and CDR2 SQIVND (reference sequence). J lost 7 bases, V lost 3 bases, and 6 bases had no gene match. Here the CDR3 DNA reads TGTGCCAGTAGTATCAATAGCGGGGAGTATACGCAGTATTTT. Translation gives CASSINSGEYTQYF.

The V call is TRBV7-8, the J call TRBJ2-7; D not certain. The CDR3 is made up of 17 amino acids. Trimming took 1 base from V and 0 from J, leaving 16 bases between them. Germline values: CDR1 SGHVS, CDR2 FQNEAQ. CDR3 loop: CASSLGLHFLFSYEQYF. CDR3 bases: TGTGCCAGCAGCTTAGGACTGCATTTTTTATTCTCCTACGAGCAGTACTTC.